This passage covers 17 T cell receptor beta chains from one sample sequenced in a study of shared clonotypes between healthy human individuals. Generated by immunoSEQ multiplex PCR, the TCRdb table keeps only in-frame clones and is missing some. The repertoire holds 450,000 to 500,000 clones, around four fifths seen once, with around 12% in the top ten. Sequencing was done on a sample of PBMCs. The source is a woman in her forties in good health. Some clones in this sample may be carry-over from other donors' samples.

This clone was seen a handful of times. The V call is TRBV30, the J call TRBJ2-5, with 7 nucleotides matching TRBD2. The CDR3 is 15 amino acids. Germline loops: CDR1 GTSNPN, CDR2 SVGIG (reference sequence). Trimming removed 5 bases from V and 0 bases from J; junction bases left unmatched: 9. The CDR3 sequence is CAWGLGTTYQETQYF. The CDR3 nucleotides are TGTGCCTGGGGTCTGGGGACTACGTACCAAGAGACCCAGTACTTC.

A few counts support this clone. The sample has other DNA sequences that encode this CDR3 too. The V gene is TRBV28, the J gene TRBJ2-7; D may be TRBD2 (6 bases). CDR3 size: 18 residues. Trimming cost V 4 bases and J 4 bases, with 26 bases left between them. CDR1 and CDR2 from the germline V gene are MDHEN and SYDVKM. Here the CDR3 DNA reads TGTGCCAGCAGTTCCCCGCCCGGCGGAGAGGGGAGGTTATACGAGCAGTACTTC. This gives the protein CASSSPPGGEGRLYEQYF. Supplemented by reference TRBV28 and TRBJ2-7, the full variable domain reads DVKVTQSSRYLVKRTGEKVFLECVQDMDHENMFWYRQDPGLGLRLIYFSYDVKMKEKGDIPEGYSVSREKKERFSLILESASTNQTSMYLCASSSPPGGEGRLYEQYFGPGTRLTVT.

The J gene is TRBJ1-2, the V gene TRBV5-8, with TRBD1 identical over 7 bases. Trimming cost V 0 bases and J 5 bases; bases outside gene matches: 4. Germline V lookup: CDR1 SGHTS, CDR2 YDEGEE. The CDR3 covers 14 residues. In DNA form, the CDR3 reads TGTGCCAGCAGCTTGGGACAGGGCCCATATGGCTACACCTTC. Translating it yields CASSLGQGPYGYTF.

A single count supports this clone. The chain carries TRBV5-1 and TRBJ2-3; D gene unclear. Trimming cost V 4 bases and J 0 bases, with 12 bases left between them. CDR3 size: 15 residues. From germline, CDR1 is SGHRS and CDR2 YFSETQ. CDR3: CASSLSTTSTDTQYF. The CDR3 nucleotides are TGCGCCAGCAGCCTGTCTACCACTAGCACAGATACGCAGTATTTT.

This clone has more than one count but fewer than ten. The J gene is TRBJ1-5, the V gene TRBV7-2, with TRBD1 matching 7 bases. CDR1 is SGHTA and CDR2 is FQGNSA in the germline V gene. The CDR3 totals 13 residues. Losses at the gene ends were 3 bases for V and 6 bases for J; bases not matched to a gene: 2. In DNA form, the CDR3 reads TGTGCCAGCAGCTTCGACAGGGTTCAGCCCCAGCATTTT. Translated, it gives CASSFDRVQPQHF.

The rearrangement joins TRBV10-2 to TRBJ2-5; tentative D call: TRBD1 (6 bases). Germline V CDR1 and CDR2: WSHSY, SAAADI. The CDR3 has 15 amino acids. V was clipped by 2 bases and J by 6 bases, with 16 bases between them. CDR3 nucleotide sequence: TGCGCCAGCAGTGAGATTTGGAACAGGGTCAAGACCCAGTACTTC. Its translation: CASSEIWNRVKTQYF.

The CDR3 bases are TGTGCCAGCCGACCCCCGAGGGGAACGAACACCGGGGAGCTGTTTTTT. Its protein is CASRPPRGTNTGELFF. V gene TRBV19 combines with J gene TRBJ2-2; TRBD1 or TRBD2 may be the D gene (5 bases each). The CDR3 consists of 16 residues. CDR1 and CDR2 (germline): LNHDA, SQIVND (reference sequence). V was cut by 9 bases and J by 0 bases, with 17 bases left in between.

The rearrangement joins TRBV5-1 to TRBJ2-7; 15 bases fit TRBD2. This CDR3 is built from 16 residues. Germline V CDR1 and CDR2: SGHRS, YFSETQ. V lost 3 bases to trimming and J lost 10 bases; unmatched junction nucleotides: 11. CDR3 amino acids: CASSWTTGTSGRSQYF. As DNA, the CDR3 is TGCGCCAGCAGCTGGACAACCGGGACTAGCGGGAGGTCCCAGTACTTC.

The chain couples TRBV15 to TRBJ1-3; D unclear. V was trimmed by 0 bases and J by 0 bases, leaving 9 bases between them. The length of the CDR3 is 16 residues. The germline V gene encodes CDR1 LNHNV and CDR2 YYDKDF (reference sequence). This CDR3 reads CATSRDTGHSGNTIYF. The CDR3 DNA follows: TGTGCCACCAGCAGAGATACGGGCCACTCTGGAAACACCATATATTTT.

This clone has a single count. The V and J genes are TRBV27 and TRBJ2-6; 7 bases are shared with TRBD1. The V gene's germline CDR1 is MNHEY and CDR2 SMNVEV (reference sequence). CDR3 length: 16 amino acids. V was clipped by 7 bases and J by 2 bases; unmatched bases: 8. CDR3 region: CASKPLGGAGANVLTF. CDR3 DNA sequence: TGTGCCAGCAAACCATTAGGGGGCGCTGGGGCCAACGTCCTGACTTTC.

This clone came up a few times. The chain links TRBV27 to TRBJ1-5; D not certain. V was trimmed by 2 bases and J by 3 bases, leaving 8 bases between them. Germline V gene data show CDR1 as MNHEY and CDR2 as SMNVEV (reference sequence). CDR3 length: 14 amino acids. CDR3 bases: TGTGCCAGCAGTTTAGACATCGTCAATCAGCCCCAGCATTTT. It specifies CASSLDIVNQPQHF.

As DNA, the CDR3 is TGTGCCAGCTCACCGGGACAGGGCTCGGGAGAGCAGTTCTTC. It is translated as CASSPGQGSGEQFF. The chain recombines TRBV18 with TRBJ2-1; 9 nucleotides agree with TRBD1. This CDR3 region has 14 residues. V dropped 3 bases and J dropped 10; count of bases not matched to a gene: 7. Germline CDR1 KGHSH, CDR2 LQKENI.

The CDR3 DNA follows: TGTGCCAGCAGTATTACAGGGGTGAACACTGAAGCTTTCTTT. Encoded protein: CASSITGVNTEAFF. V usage is TRBV28 and J usage is TRBJ1-1, with 7 bases matching TRBD1. Germline V CDR1 and CDR2: MDHEN, SYDVKM. V lost 5 bases and J lost 0; bases outside the gene matches: 3. This CDR3 spans 14 amino acids.

The rearrangement links TRBV19 to TRBJ2-5; D not resolved. Germline loops: CDR1 LNHDA, CDR2 SQIVND (reference sequence). There are 12 residues in the CDR3. V lost 5 bases and J lost 11, with 15 bases in between. The CDR3 nucleotides read TGTGCCAGTAGTTTTTCCTTAGGAGAGCAGTACTTC. Protein product: CASSFSLGEQYF. Drawing the rest from reference TRBV19 and TRBJ2-5, the complete variable domain is DGGITQSPKYLFRKEGQNVTLSCEQNLNHDAMYWYRQDPGQGLRLIYYSQIVNDFQKGDIAEGYSVSREKKESFPLTVTSAQKNPTAFYLCASSFSLGEQYFGPGTRLLVL.

The chain recombines TRBV28 with TRBJ2-7; D gene unclear. CDR3 length: 14 amino acids. Per germline, CDR1 MDHEN and CDR2 SYDVKM. With 6 bases removed from V and 7 bases from J, the gap between germline ends came to 19 bases. The DNA of the CDR3 is TGTGCCAGCAGCCTCCCGGGCCCCAGAGGAGAGCAGTACTTC. The encoded protein is CASSLPGPRGEQYF.

The chain has TRBV6-5 and TRBJ1-2; D is uncertain. The CDR3 is made up of 14 amino acids. CDR1 is MNHEY, CDR2 SVGAGI, per germline. V was trimmed by 2 bases and J by 8 bases, leaving 15 bases between them. In nucleotides, the CDR3 is TGTGCCAGCAGTTACGGATCAGGACTCTGGGGCTACACCTTC. It codes for CASSYGSGLWGYTF.

This sequence joins TRBV5-1 and TRBJ2-7; the match to TRBD1 covers 7 bases. The ends lost 4 bases at V and 4 bases at J; junction bases unmatched: 11. The CDR3 length is 15 residues. The germline gives CDR1 SGHRS, CDR2 YFSETQ. CDR3 DNA sequence: TGCGCCAGCAGCGCAGGTCCCGGGACAGATTACGAGCAGTACTTC. Protein: CASSAGPGTDYEQYF.